This TCR beta chain was identified during a study of T cells in localized non-small cell lung cancer. Germline values: CDR1 SGHRS, CDR2 YFSETQ. The CDR3 extends over 14 amino acids. V lost 1 base and J 4 bases, leaving 9 bases between the germline ends. Regarding this clone: Its specificity is unknown.

Whole-study results and caveats: In adjacent lung, a median about 52 of the top 100 tumor clones were found. The study found T cell clonality highest in uninvolved adjacent lung, above tumor.

Sequenced by immunoSEQ multiplex PCR; TCRdb stores in-frame clones only, minus some. The table includes 25,000 to 30,000 clones, 65% to 85% detected once. The sequence came from a man between 40 and 70 years old with stage III lung adenocarcinoma. V is TRBV5-1 and J is TRBJ2-1; D remains unclear. This specimen consisted of peripheral blood mononuclear cells, obtained before any cancer treatment. The CDR3 nucleotides read TGCGCCAGCAGCTTGCCCCCCAGATACAATGAGCAGTTCTTC. Its protein is CASSLPPRYNEQFF.